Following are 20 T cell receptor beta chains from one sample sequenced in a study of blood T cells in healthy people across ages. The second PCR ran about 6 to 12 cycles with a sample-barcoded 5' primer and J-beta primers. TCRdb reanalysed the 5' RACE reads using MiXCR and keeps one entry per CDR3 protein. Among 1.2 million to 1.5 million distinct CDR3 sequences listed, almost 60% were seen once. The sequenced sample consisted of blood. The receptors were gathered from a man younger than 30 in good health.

The CDR3 nucleotides read TGTGCCAGCAGGCGGCAGGGAGACACAGATACGCAGTATTTT. Residues: CASRRQGDTDTQYF. The chain carries TRBV7-2 and TRBJ2-3, with D possibly being TRBD1 or TRBD2 (5 bases each). The CDR3 has 14 amino acids. Looked up from germline, CDR1 is SGHTA and CDR2 is FQGNSA. Trimming took off 6 bases at V and 2 bases at J, with 12 bases between the two ends.

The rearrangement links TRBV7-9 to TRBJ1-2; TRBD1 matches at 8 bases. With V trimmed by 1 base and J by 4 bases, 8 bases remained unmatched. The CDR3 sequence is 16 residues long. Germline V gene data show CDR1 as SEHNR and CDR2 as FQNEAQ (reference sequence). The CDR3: CASSLVLGQGGYGYTF. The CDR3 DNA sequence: TGTGCCAGCAGCTTAGTGCTCGGACAGGGTGGCTATGGCTACACCTTC. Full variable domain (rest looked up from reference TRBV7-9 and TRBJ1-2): DTGVSQNPRHKITKRGQNVTFRCDPISEHNRLYWYRQTLGQGPEFLTYFQNEAQLEKSRLLSDRFSAERPKGSFSTLEIQRTEQGDSAMYLCASSLVLGQGGYGYTFGSGTRLTVV.

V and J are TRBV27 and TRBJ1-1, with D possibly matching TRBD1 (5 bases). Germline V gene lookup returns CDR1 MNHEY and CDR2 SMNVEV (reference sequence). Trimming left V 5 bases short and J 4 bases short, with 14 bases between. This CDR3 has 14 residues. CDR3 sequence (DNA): TGTGCCAGCAGTGTTACCGGGGGGAGCACTGAAGCTTTCTTT. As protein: CASSVTGGSTEAFF.

The CDR3 is CASKGQRNYGYTF. The DNA of the CDR3 is TGTGCCAGCAAGGGACAGCGAAACTATGGCTACACCTTC. The V call is TRBV2, the J call TRBJ1-2, with 7 bases lining up with TRBD1. V was pared by 7 bases and J by 2 bases, with 4 bases of the junction left unmatched. Germline CDR1 reads SNHLY; CDR2 reads FYNNEI. The CDR3 runs to 13 residues.

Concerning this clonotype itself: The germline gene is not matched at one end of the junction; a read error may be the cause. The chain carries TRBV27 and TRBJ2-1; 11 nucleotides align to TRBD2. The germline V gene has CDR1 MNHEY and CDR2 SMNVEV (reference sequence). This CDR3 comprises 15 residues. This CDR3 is CAGSLVPSGGNEQFF. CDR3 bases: TGTGCCGGCAGTTTAGTTCCTAGCGGGGGGAATGAGCAGTTCTTC.

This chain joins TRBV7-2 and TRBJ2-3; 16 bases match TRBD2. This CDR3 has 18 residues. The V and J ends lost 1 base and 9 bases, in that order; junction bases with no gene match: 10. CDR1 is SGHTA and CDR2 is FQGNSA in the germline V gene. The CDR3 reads CASSLVSGLAGGPATQYF. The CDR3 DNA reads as TGTGCCAGCAGCTTAGTGTCGGGACTAGCGGGAGGGCCAGCAACGCAGTATTTT.

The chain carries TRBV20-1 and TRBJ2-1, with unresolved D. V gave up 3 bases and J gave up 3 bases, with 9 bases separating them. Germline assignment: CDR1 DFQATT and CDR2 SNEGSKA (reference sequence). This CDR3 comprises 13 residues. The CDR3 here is CSASNDNYNEQFF. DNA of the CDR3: TGCAGTGCTAGTAACGACAACTACAATGAGCAGTTCTTC.

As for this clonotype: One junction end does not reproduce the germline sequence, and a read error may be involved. The DNA of the CDR3 is TGCGCCACCAGCCAGACCGGAGGGAACCCCTACGAGCAGTACTTC. Its translation is CATSQTGGNPYEQYF. The chain employs TRBV4-1 and TRBJ2-7; possible D gene TRBD2, 6 bases. This CDR3 contains 15 residues. Per germline, CDR1 MGHRA and CDR2 YSYEKL.

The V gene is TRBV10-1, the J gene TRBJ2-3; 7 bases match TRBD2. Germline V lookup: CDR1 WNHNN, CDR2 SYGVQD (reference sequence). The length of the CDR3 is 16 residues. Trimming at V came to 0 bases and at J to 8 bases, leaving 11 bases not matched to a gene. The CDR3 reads CASSESSSGLRGTQYF. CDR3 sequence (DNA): TGCGCCAGCAGTGAGTCGTCTAGCGGACTAAGGGGTACGCAGTATTTT.

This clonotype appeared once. In DNA form, the CDR3 reads TGCAGTGCTAGAGATCTCGTGGCGCAAGAAGGGTCCTACGAGCAGTACTTC. Protein: CSARDLVAQEGSYEQYF. The V and J genes are TRBV20-1 and TRBJ2-1; D gene ambiguous. The J call may be wrong; the DNA end is better matched by TRBJ2-7. This CDR3 has 17 amino acids. Per the germline V gene, CDR1 is DFQATT and CDR2 is SNEGSKA (reference sequence).

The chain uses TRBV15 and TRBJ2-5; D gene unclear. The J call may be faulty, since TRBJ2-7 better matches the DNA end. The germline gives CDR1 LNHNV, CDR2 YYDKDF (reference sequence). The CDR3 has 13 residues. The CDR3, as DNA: TGTGCCACCAGCAGCGATAGGGTTAACGAGCAGTACTTC. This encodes CATSSDRVNEQYF.

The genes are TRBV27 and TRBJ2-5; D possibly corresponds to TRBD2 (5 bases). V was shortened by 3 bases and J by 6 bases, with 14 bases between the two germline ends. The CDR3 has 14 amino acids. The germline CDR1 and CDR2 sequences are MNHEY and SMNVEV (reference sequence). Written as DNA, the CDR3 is TGTGCCAGCAGTTTGGACGGGATCTTGAAGACCCAGTACTTC. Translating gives CASSLDGILKTQYF.

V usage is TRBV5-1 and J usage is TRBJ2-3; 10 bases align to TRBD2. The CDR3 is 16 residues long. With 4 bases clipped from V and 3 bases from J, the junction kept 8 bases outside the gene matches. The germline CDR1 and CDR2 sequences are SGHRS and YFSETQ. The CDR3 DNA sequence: TGCGCCAGCAGCGGATTAGCGGGGGGTGGAACAGATACGCAGTATTTT. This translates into CASSGLAGGGTDTQYF.

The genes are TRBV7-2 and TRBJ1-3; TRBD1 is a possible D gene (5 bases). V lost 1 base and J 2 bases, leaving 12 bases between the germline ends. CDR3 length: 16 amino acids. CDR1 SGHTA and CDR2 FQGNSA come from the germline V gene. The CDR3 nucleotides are TGTGCCAGCAGCTTAGTGGTGGGGACTGCTGGAAACACCATATATTTT. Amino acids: CASSLVVGTAGNTIYF.

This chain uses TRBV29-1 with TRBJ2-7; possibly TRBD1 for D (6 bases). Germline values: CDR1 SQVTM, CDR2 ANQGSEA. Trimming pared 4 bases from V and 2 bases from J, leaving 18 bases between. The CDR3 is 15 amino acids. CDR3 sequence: CSVVWDKAYTYEQYF. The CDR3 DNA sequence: TGCAGCGTTGTTTGGGACAAGGCCTATACCTACGAGCAGTACTTC.

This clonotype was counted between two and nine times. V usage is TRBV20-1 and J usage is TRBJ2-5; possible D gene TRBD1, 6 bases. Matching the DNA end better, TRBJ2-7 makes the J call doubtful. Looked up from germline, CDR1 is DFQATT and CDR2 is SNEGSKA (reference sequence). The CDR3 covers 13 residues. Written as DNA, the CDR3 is TGCAGTGCCTACCGGGCAGGGGCTTACGAGCAGTACTTC. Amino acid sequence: CSAYRAGAYEQYF.

The CDR3 protein is CASSLRGTSPYEQYF. In DNA, the CDR3 is TGTGCCAGCAGTTTACGTGGGACTAGCCCCTACGAGCAGTACTTC. The chain has TRBV6-2 or TRBV6-3 and TRBJ2-7; 9 nucleotides agree with TRBD2. CDR1 MNHEY and CDR2 SVGEGT come from the germline V gene. The V segment lost 4 bases and the J segment 2 bases; nucleotides outside the gene matches: 6. This CDR3 has 15 residues.

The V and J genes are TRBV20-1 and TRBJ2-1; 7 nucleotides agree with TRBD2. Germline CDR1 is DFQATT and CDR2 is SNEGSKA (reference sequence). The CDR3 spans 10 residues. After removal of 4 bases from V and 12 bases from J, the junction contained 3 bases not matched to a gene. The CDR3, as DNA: TGCAGTGCTATTGGGGGGGGGCAGTTCTTC. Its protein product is CSAIGGGQFF.

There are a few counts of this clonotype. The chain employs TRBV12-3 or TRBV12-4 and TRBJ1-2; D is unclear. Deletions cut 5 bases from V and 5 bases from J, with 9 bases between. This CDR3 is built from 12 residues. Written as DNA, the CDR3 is TGTGCCAGCAGTACGACGGATTATGGCTACACCTTC. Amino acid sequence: CASSTTDYGYTF.

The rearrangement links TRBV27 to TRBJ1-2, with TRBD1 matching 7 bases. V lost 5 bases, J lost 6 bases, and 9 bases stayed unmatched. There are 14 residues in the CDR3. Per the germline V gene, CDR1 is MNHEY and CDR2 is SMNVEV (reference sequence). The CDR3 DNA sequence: TGTGCCAGCAGTCCCCGACAGGGAATCGATGGCTACACCTTC. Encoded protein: CASSPRQGIDGYTF.